This T cell receptor (beta chain) was recorded in a study of T cells in Graves' hyperthyroidism and ophthalmopathy (dated by TCRdb to between 2019 and 2020). Regarding the research as a whole: Peripheral blood samples were taken at the time of initial diagnosis, prior to any treatment. To identify TCR V-J signatures that set the groups apart, the researchers used a discovery cohort of about a hundred patients, made up of 43 with Graves' ophthalmopathy and 57 with stable Graves' hyperthyroidism. Prospective prediction of ophthalmopathy was tested in an independent validation cohort of some 19 hyperthyroidism patients and 15 to 17 patients who later progressed to ophthalmopathy. The 90 or so discovery patients were randomly split 7:3 into training and test sets. In about 6 Graves' hyperthyroidism patients, the study also compared T-cell repertoires from thyroid tissue with T-cell repertoires from blood. After sampling, hyperthyroidism patients received methimazole starting at 30 mg daily, and ophthalmopathy patients received high-dose intravenous methylprednisolone. TCR Vbeta CDR3 sequencing of approximately 140 peripheral blood samples (fewer than 45 ophthalmopathy, about 75 hyperthyroidism and roughly 17 progressor patients) is reported in the paper. Paper-wide results and their limitations: Most expanded thyroid clonotypes (frequency above 0.001) were also detected in blood, a finding suggesting that blood repertoires may reflect thyroid immune responses. In cross-validation, a model built on a 13 V-J signature told ophthalmopathy apart from stable hyperthyroidism with over 85% sensitivity and roughly 81% specificity, and in testing the same model reached 80%/75%. During validation, the model predicted progression to ophthalmopathy a median of about 5.9 months ahead of onset, with approximately 71% sensitivity and more than 72% specificity. No statistical method was used to set the sample size in advance, and investigators knew the group allocation.

The germline V gene (reference sequence) gives CDR1 as DFQATT and CDR2 as SNEGSKA. The CDR3 runs 14 amino acids, cysteine and phenylalanine included. Only CDR3 DNA remains: 42 bases, in frame from the first base. V trim: 5 bases; J trim: 5 bases; unmatched bases: 10. A patient counted as having stable Graves' hyperthyroidism if no progression to ophthalmopathy occurred over 18 months of follow-up. Hyperthyroidism patients were newly diagnosed, had a disease duration of under 2 months, and were aged 18 to 65 years. Patients with uncontrolled infections, other autoimmune diseases, pregnancy or lactation were excluded. Diagnoses were established on the basis of clinical symptoms, serum thyroxine and TRAb, thyroid ultrasound, and orbital computed tomography. PBMCs were isolated from about 9.1 ml of fresh peripheral blood by Ficoll-Paque density gradient centrifugation. Total RNA was extracted using Trizol reagent, and RNA quality was assessed on an Agilent 2100 Bioanalyzer.

TCR beta CDR3 regions were amplified from RNA transcripts. For the first round of RT-PCR on the TCR CDR3, the HTBI primer set was used together with the Qiagen OneStep RT-PCR kit. Libraries were constructed in a second round of multiplex PCR, after which size selection and purification were performed. Libraries were sequenced paired-end with 100 bp reads on an Illumina HiSeq2000. In the paper's pipeline: SOAPnuke was used to process the raw data, with reads discarded if the reads contained adapters or uncalled bases, had a mean Phred below 15, or lacked an exact constant-primer or identifier match. COPE v1.2.5 was used to merge high-quality paired reads, and clonotypes were defined as unique nucleotide sequences. MiTCR v1.1 was used to align the clonotypes against IMGT TRBV, TRBD and TRBJ reference segments. Analysis was restricted to V-J combinations with a frequency above 0.0001, which covered roughly 99% of repertoires. The TCS score was defined as F50 (clonal expansion) divided by E x V (chaos), with BLOSUM62-based TCRdist calculated between CDR3 peptides within each V-J. Welch's t-statistics and random forest reduced around 510 V-J features to about 13, which were used in a naive Bayes classifier (R e1071). TCRdb reprocessed the public reads (quality trimming at Q25 with fastp, clone calling with MiXCR) and kept in-frame beta chains. Entries are consolidated by CDR3 protein sequence, retaining the most common genes and DNA. TCRdb assigned the V and J calls; the authors' analysis was not used. This sample comprises approximately 530,000 distinct CDR3 sequences, roughly 17% of them detected only once. The top ten clonotypes cover 18% of the sample.

In regard to this clonotype: Its recognized antigen is unknown. A clone one base away is much larger, so this may be a read error.

What was sequenced was blood. The chain couples TRBV20-1 to TRBJ2-3, with 7 middle bases fitting TRBD1. The TCR originated in a woman younger than 30 with Graves' hyperthyroidism. The CDR3 here reads CSAVERGPIDTQYF. The DNA sequence is as follows: TGCAGTGCTGTTGAGAGGGGGCCTATAGATACGCAGTATTTT.